What follows is one TCR beta chain and its context. CDR1 is SGHVS, CDR2 FNYEAQ, per germline. The junction had 7 bases not matched to a gene; V was cut back by 5 bases and J by 3 bases. CDR3 length: 15 residues. The data belong to a study of yellow fever vaccine responses in identical twins. A single record per CDR3 protein comes from TCRdb applying MiXCR to the RT-PCR reads. The sample lists around 2,200 distinct CDR3 sequences; around 33% were seen once. The source material was T cells from blood (PBMCs), unsorted or a sorted subset (not recorded which), sampled before or after yellow fever vaccination (not recorded which). This chain joins TRBV7-6 and TRBJ2-7; 10 positions agree with TRBD2. The origin of this receptor is a woman between 18 and 29 years old who received the yellow fever vaccine. CDR3 bases: TGTGCCAGCAGCGCCAGCGGGAGGGCCGACTACGAGCAGTACTTC. As protein: CASSASGRADYEQYF.